The rows below give T cell receptor beta chains drawn from one sample of a study of CD8 T cells in ankylosing spondylitis. MiXCR, applied by TCRdb to the 5' RACE reads, yields one record per CDR3 protein. The sample shows 230,000 or so distinct CDR3 sequences, more than 15% of them seen only once. Sequencing was carried out using blood, either unsorted or a sorted T cell fraction (not recorded which). The receptors originated from a male donor with ankylosing spondylitis or in good health (not recorded which). Each CDR3 is given with its conserved first and last residue. D genes are given only for firm matches. Rows may omit the clone size; those that give it use once, few, many or a size class.

d_gene: TRBD1; j_gene: TRBJ2-7; v_gene: TRBV29-1; abundance: few; CDR3nt: TGCAGCGTCCGGGGATCGGGACAGGGAAGCTACGAGCAGTACTTC; CDR3aa: CSVRGSGQGSYEQYF
d_gene: NA; j_gene: TRBJ2-7; v_gene: TRBV20-1; abundance: NA; CDR3nt: TGCAGTGCCGCGGGACAGAACTCCTACGAGCAGTACTTC; CDR3aa: CSAAGQNSYEQYF
d_gene: TRBD2; j_gene: TRBJ2-7; v_gene: TRBV9; abundance: NA; CDR3nt: TGTGCCAGCAGCGAAGGACTAGGGTCCTACGAGCAGTACTTC; CDR3aa: CASSEGLGSYEQYF
d_gene: NA; j_gene: TRBJ2-7; v_gene: TRBV4-3; abundance: few; CDR3nt: TGCGCCAGCAGCCAAGCCCGTACGGGAGCCTACGAGCAGTACTTC; CDR3aa: CASSQARTGAYEQYF
d_gene: NA; j_gene: TRBJ2-4; v_gene: TRBV5-1; abundance: NA; CDR3nt: TGCGCCAGCGGAGAGAGGACTCCGAGGTACTTC; CDR3aa: CASGERTPRYF
d_gene: NA; j_gene: TRBJ2-7; v_gene: TRBV7-3; abundance: NA; CDR3nt: TGTGCCAGCAGCTTAGGGGATTCGATGGTCTACGAGCAGTACTTC; CDR3aa: CASSLGDSMVYEQYF
d_gene: NA; j_gene: TRBJ2-4; v_gene: TRBV3-1; abundance: NA; CDR3nt: TGTGCCAGCAGCCAAGATACGAACAGGATGAGGGACATTCAGTACTTC; CDR3aa: CASSQDTNRMRDIQYF
d_gene: NA; j_gene: TRBJ2-1; v_gene: TRBV7-2; abundance: NA; CDR3nt: TGTGCCAGCAGCTTAGAACAGGGTAATGAGCAGTTCTTC; CDR3aa: CASSLEQGNEQFF
d_gene: NA; j_gene: TRBJ1-1; v_gene: TRBV4-1; abundance: NA; CDR3nt: TGCGCCAGCAGCCAAGCGAGGGGCTACACTGAAGCTTTCTTT; CDR3aa: CASSQARGYTEAFF
d_gene: NA; j_gene: TRBJ2-3; v_gene: TRBV7-8; abundance: NA; CDR3nt: TGTGCCAGCAGCCCGACATACTCCGAAGACCCAGATACGCAGTATTTT; CDR3aa: CASSPTYSEDPDTQYF
d_gene: NA; j_gene: TRBJ1-1; v_gene: TRBV4-1; abundance: few; CDR3nt: TGCGCCAGCAGCCCTACCGCGCTGAACACTGAAGCTTTCTTT; CDR3aa: CASSPTALNTEAFF
d_gene: TRBD2; j_gene: TRBJ2-1; v_gene: TRBV29-1; abundance: many; CDR3nt: TGCAGCACATGGGGCAGCGGGAAGCAGTTCTTC; CDR3aa: CSTWGSGKQFF
d_gene: TRBD2; j_gene: TRBJ2-1; v_gene: TRBV5-1; abundance: NA; CDR3nt: TGCGCCAGCAGCTTGGCCTTAGCGGGAGAGCACAATGAGCAGTTCTTC; CDR3aa: CASSLALAGEHNEQFF
d_gene: TRBD2; j_gene: TRBJ2-1; v_gene: TRBV10-3; abundance: NA; CDR3nt: TGTGCCATCAGTGAGGCGGGAGGGCCCTACAATGAGCAGTTCTTC; CDR3aa: CAISEAGGPYNEQFF
d_gene: NA; j_gene: TRBJ2-7; v_gene: TRBV13; abundance: many; CDR3nt: TGTGCCAGCAGCCAAATTGGGGAGAGAAACGAGCAGTACTTC; CDR3aa: CASSQIGERNEQYF
d_gene: NA; j_gene: TRBJ2-6; v_gene: TRBV29-1; abundance: NA; CDR3nt: TGCAGCGTTGAAGACCCCTCGCCAAGGGGGGAGCTCCCCTTATCCGGGGCCAACGTCCTGACTTTC; CDR3aa: CSVEDPSPRGELPLSGANVLTF
d_gene: TRBD2; j_gene: TRBJ2-1; v_gene: TRBV12-3/TRBV12-4; abundance: few; CDR3nt: TGTGCCAGCACCCACCTAGCGGAATACAATGAGCAGTTCTTC; CDR3aa: CASTHLAEYNEQFF
d_gene: TRBD2; j_gene: TRBJ2-3; v_gene: TRBV7-8; abundance: NA; CDR3nt: TGTGCCAGCAGCTTACCGCTAGCGGGGGGCACAGATACGCAGTATTTT; CDR3aa: CASSLPLAGGTDTQYF
d_gene: NA; j_gene: TRBJ2-7; v_gene: TRBV4-1; abundance: NA; CDR3nt: TGCGCCAGCAGCCATACCCTGGGAGGCCTCGGCTCCTACGAGCAGTACTTC; CDR3aa: CASSHTLGGLGSYEQYF
d_gene: TRBD1; j_gene: TRBJ1-4; v_gene: TRBV4-2; abundance: many; CDR3nt: TGTGCCAGCAGCCAGGAGTACAGGGGGATAAAGGAAAAACTGTTTTTT; CDR3aa: CASSQEYRGIKEKLFF
d_gene: NA; j_gene: TRBJ2-3; v_gene: TRBV4-3; abundance: NA; CDR3nt: TGCGCCAGCAGCCACGACGCCGGCGGGGATCTAGGCCCCGCAGATACGCAGTATTTT; CDR3aa: CASSHDAGGDLGPADTQYF
d_gene: TRBD1; j_gene: TRBJ2-3; v_gene: TRBV7-6; abundance: many; CDR3nt: TGTGCCAGCAGCTCGGACAGGGGGCTCGCAGATACGCAGTATTTT; CDR3aa: CASSSDRGLADTQYF
d_gene: TRBD2; j_gene: TRBJ2-2; v_gene: TRBV11-1; abundance: few; CDR3nt: TGTGCCAGCAGCTTAGCGCGTAAAGAGATCGCGGGAGAAGACACCGGGGAGCTGTTTTTT; CDR3aa: CASSLARKEIAGEDTGELFF
d_gene: NA; j_gene: TRBJ1-1; v_gene: TRBV27; abundance: NA; CDR3nt: TGTGCCAGCAGCCGGGGGACTATGGGCACTGAAGCTTTCTTT; CDR3aa: CASSRGTMGTEAFF
d_gene: NA; j_gene: TRBJ1-1; v_gene: TRBV27; abundance: many; CDR3nt: TGTGCCAGCAGTTTGGGATTCGCCCTCCCGAACACTGAAGCTTTCTTT; CDR3aa: CASSLGFALPNTEAFF
d_gene: TRBD2; j_gene: TRBJ2-2; v_gene: TRBV6-5; abundance: NA; CDR3nt: TGTGCCAGCAGTTTACCGGGACTAGCGGGCAGGGAGCTGTTTTTT; CDR3aa: CASSLPGLAGRELFF
d_gene: TRBD1; j_gene: TRBJ1-1; v_gene: TRBV29-1; abundance: few; CDR3nt: TGCAGCGTTCTCCCGGGACAGGGACTCATGAACACTGAAGCTTTCTTT; CDR3aa: CSVLPGQGLMNTEAFF
d_gene: TRBD1; j_gene: TRBJ2-1; v_gene: TRBV11-2; abundance: NA; CDR3nt: TGTGCCAGCAGCTTAAATGAGCCCCTGACAGGGTTGCCTTACAATGAGCAGTTCTTC; CDR3aa: CASSLNEPLTGLPYNEQFF
d_gene: TRBD2; j_gene: TRBJ2-1; v_gene: TRBV12-3/TRBV12-4; abundance: many; CDR3nt: TGTGCCAGCAGTCCCGCTAGCGGGAGCTCCTACAATGAGCAGTTCTTC; CDR3aa: CASSPASGSSYNEQFF
d_gene: NA; j_gene: TRBJ2-7; v_gene: TRBV6-2/TRBV6-3; abundance: NA; CDR3nt: TGTGCCAGCACCGGCGCGTGGAGTCGCGAGCAGTACTTC; CDR3aa: CASTGAWSREQYF
d_gene: TRBD1; j_gene: TRBJ2-2; v_gene: TRBV6-1; abundance: NA; CDR3nt: TGTGCCAGCATGGGACAGGGCGCCGGGGAGCTGTTTTTT; CDR3aa: CASMGQGAGELFF
d_gene: TRBD1; j_gene: TRBJ2-5; v_gene: TRBV7-2; abundance: few; CDR3nt: TGTGCCAGCAGCTCACCCTGGAACAGGGGAAAAGAGACCCAGTACTTC; CDR3aa: CASSSPWNRGKETQYF
d_gene: NA; j_gene: TRBJ2-1; v_gene: TRBV9; abundance: NA; CDR3nt: TGTGCCAGCAGCGTAGACGGACTGGGATCCTACAATGAGCAGTTCTTC; CDR3aa: CASSVDGLGSYNEQFF
d_gene: TRBD2; j_gene: TRBJ2-5; v_gene: TRBV7-8; abundance: NA; CDR3nt: TGTGCCAGCAGCTTCTTCGCTAGCGGGAGGGAGACCCAGTACTTC; CDR3aa: CASSFFASGRETQYF
d_gene: NA; j_gene: TRBJ1-6; v_gene: TRBV28; abundance: NA; CDR3nt: TGTGCCAGCAGTCTACAGGGCAGCAATTCACCCCTCCACTTT; CDR3aa: CASSLQGSNSPLHF
d_gene: TRBD1; j_gene: TRBJ2-7; v_gene: TRBV4-1; abundance: NA; CDR3nt: TGCGCCAGCAGCCACCCCGGACAGGGGACCTACGAGCAGTACTTC; CDR3aa: CASSHPGQGTYEQYF
d_gene: NA; j_gene: TRBJ2-3; v_gene: TRBV7-9; abundance: NA; CDR3nt: TGTGCCAGCAGCTTACCGTGGGTGGATACGCAGTATTTT; CDR3aa: CASSLPWVDTQYF
d_gene: NA; j_gene: TRBJ2-2; v_gene: TRBV12-3/TRBV12-4; abundance: NA; CDR3nt: TGTGCCAGCAGTTTCCCCGGGGAAAGGGGCACCGGGGAGCTGTTTTTT; CDR3aa: CASSFPGERGTGELFF
d_gene: TRBD2; j_gene: TRBJ2-7; v_gene: TRBV20-1; abundance: many; CDR3nt: TGCAGTGCTACTGGGCTAGCGGGAGTGAACGAGCAGTACTTC; CDR3aa: CSATGLAGVNEQYF
d_gene: NA; j_gene: TRBJ2-2; v_gene: TRBV6-5; abundance: few; CDR3nt: TGTGCCAGCAGTCACACTGCGCGAGGCTGGGGCGGGGAGCTGTTTTTT; CDR3aa: CASSHTARGWGGELFF
d_gene: NA; j_gene: TRBJ1-5; v_gene: TRBV5-6; abundance: few; CDR3nt: TGTGCCAGCAGCTTGGAGGCAAGGCAGCCCCAGCATTTT; CDR3aa: CASSLEARQPQHF
d_gene: NA; j_gene: TRBJ2-2; v_gene: TRBV6-5; abundance: few; CDR3nt: TGTGCCAGCAGTTACTCTCACAGGTCGGCCGGGGAGCTGTTTTTT; CDR3aa: CASSYSHRSAGELFF
d_gene: NA; j_gene: TRBJ2-1; v_gene: TRBV11-2; abundance: few; CDR3nt: TGTGCCAGCAGTTACCGGGACGGATACAATGAGCAGTTCTTC; CDR3aa: CASSYRDGYNEQFF
d_gene: TRBD2; j_gene: TRBJ2-1; v_gene: TRBV29-1; abundance: NA; CDR3nt: TGCAGCGGGGACTACTACAATGAGCAGTTCTTC; CDR3aa: CSGDYYNEQFF